The entry below gives a single T cell receptor beta chain sequence along with its context. Its antigen remains unidentified. Blood CD8+ and CD4+ T cells underwent high-throughput TCR beta sequencing. Through negative isolation, CD4+ and CD8+ T cells were obtained, while TEMRA cells were enriched using FACS. This sample was included in a study of CD8 T cells in Susac syndrome. CDR3 length equals 13 residues. The germline CDR1 and CDR2 sequences are SGHRS and YFSETQ. Losses at the gene ends were 7 bases for V and 8 bases for J; bases not matched to a gene: 11. Whole-study findings and limits: The study admitted that it had a relatively small number of individuals in its TCR sequencing and HLA analysis.

When the RNA was reverse transcribed, random hexamers were used with an input of roughly 0.45 to 1 ug. Amplification of TCR beta CDR3 was carried out by immunoSEQ multiplex PCR, which covered 54 Vbeta and 13 Jbeta segments. MiXCR was run by TCRdb on the immunoSEQ multiplex PCR reads, yielding one entry per CDR3 protein. The sample consists of about 200,000 distinct CDR3 sequences, 90% to 95% of them appearing once. Sequenced sample: CD4+ T cells from PBMCs. This chain connects TRBV5-1 to TRBJ1-2; 7 positions agree with TRBD1. The TCR sequence derives from a human donor in good health. CDR3 bases: TGCGCCAGCCGTATTTTAGGGGGCCTGGGCTACACCTTC. Translated, it gives CASRILGGLGYTF.